The 8 T cell receptor beta chains below were found in one sample sequenced in a study of Graves' ophthalmopathy and Graves' hyperthyroidism. Amplifying from RNA transcripts, the study obtained TCR beta CDR3 regions. Following a first-round RT-PCR that used HTBI primers, a second-round multiplex PCR was carried out. TCRdb analysed the multiplex PCR reads with MiXCR anew, one entry per CDR3 protein. Altogether about 740,000 distinct CDR3 sequences are present, about 44% being singletons, with the ten largest covering roughly 45%. Specimen: peripheral blood. The receptors come from an adult man with Graves' ophthalmopathy.

Here the CDR3 reads CASSLGLTF. CDR3 bases: TGCGCCAGCAGTCTAGGATTGACTTTC. The J gene is TRBJ2-6, the V gene TRBV10-2; D is unresolved. The CDR3 sequence is 9 residues long. Trimming pared 5 bases from V and 17 bases from J, leaving 7 bases between. Germline V gene lookup returns CDR1 WSHSY and CDR2 SAAADI.

This clonotype occurred many times. The rearrangement links TRBV10-2 to TRBJ1-3; D call uncertain. Trimming cost V 7 bases and J 2 bases, with 12 bases left between them. CDR1 is WSHSY and CDR2 is SAAADI in the germline V gene. This CDR3 contains 14 residues. The CDR3 is CASKTGSTGNTIYF. CDR3 nucleotides: TGCGCCAGCAAGACGGGATCTACTGGAAACACCATATATTTT.

The chain employs TRBV7-9 and TRBJ2-7; D might be TRBD2 (6 bases). This CDR3 contains 15 residues. Per the germline V gene, CDR1 is SEHNR and CDR2 is FQNEAQ (reference sequence). V was trimmed by 4 bases and J by 3 bases, leaving 16 bases between them. In nucleotides, the CDR3 is TGTGCCAGCAGCTACGGAGGGGACTTAAACTACGAGCAGTACTTC. It codes for CASSYGGDLNYEQYF. The full variable domain, completed using reference TRBV7-9 and TRBJ2-7, is DTGVSQNPRHKITKRGQNVTFRCDPISEHNRLYWYRQTLGQGPEFLTYFQNEAQLEKSRLLSDRFSAERPKGSFSTLEIQRTEQGDSAMYLCASSYGGDLNYEQYFGPGTRLTVT.

V gene TRBV7-2 combines with J gene TRBJ2-7; 11 bases are shared with TRBD1. The V gene's germline CDR1 is SGHTA and CDR2 FQGNSA. After removal of 6 bases from V and 6 bases from J, the junction contained 7 bases not matched to a gene. CDR3 length: 14 amino acids. CDR3 region: CASSGGQGVSEQYF. The CDR3 DNA reads TGTGCCAGCAGTGGGGGACAGGGGGTTAGCGAGCAGTACTTC.

This clonotype occurred once. This chain links TRBV2 with TRBJ1-2; 9 bases map to TRBD1. Losses at the gene ends were 8 bases for V and 0 bases for J; bases not matched to a gene: 16. Per germline, CDR1 SNHLY and CDR2 FYNNEI. This CDR3 contains 18 residues. This CDR3 reads CASGPDRGGSEANYGYTF. For the CDR3, the DNA is TGTGCCAGCGGCCCGGACAGGGGAGGGTCGGAAGCTAACTATGGCTACACCTTC.

Of note for this clonotype: One end of the junction is discordant with germline, which a read error may explain. This chain links TRBV12-3 or TRBV12-4 with TRBJ1-1; TRBD1 is a possible D gene (6 bases). The CDR3 contains 14 residues. The CDR3 sequence is CTSSWGGANTEAFF. CDR3 nucleotides: TGTACCAGCAGTTGGGGGGGGGCGAACACTGAAGCTTTCTTT.

Worth noting for this clonotype: A much bigger clone sits one base away, suggesting this may be a read error. No conserved phenylalanine or tryptophan is present at the end of the CDR3, so a read error is the likely explanation. The chain is built from TRBV15 and TRBJ1-5, with no clear D. The CDR3 spans 14 residues. Germline assignment: CDR1 LNHNV and CDR2 YYDKDF (reference sequence). V lost 1 base and J lost 1, with 5 bases in between. CDR3 in amino acids: CATSRVGSNQPQHL. The CDR3 coding sequence is TGTGCCACCAGCAGAGTGGGGAGCAATCAGCCCCAGCATCTT.

This clonotype was seen many times. This chain uses TRBV20-1 with TRBJ1-5; D gene unclear. The germline V gene has CDR1 DFQATT and CDR2 SNEGSKA (reference sequence). The CDR3 is 11 amino acids. V lost 3 bases, J lost 6 bases, and 6 bases lay in between. The DNA of the CDR3 is TGCAGTGCTAGGGAGGGTCAGCCCCAGCATTTT. Translating it yields CSAREGQPQHF.